This TCR beta chain is drawn from a study of CXCR3-negative and CXCR3-positive naive CD8 T cells. Study overall: The dataset comprises 110 million to 150 million TRB reads in total, with about 1.5 +/- 0.3 million reads per library.

Worth noting for this clonotype: What it recognizes is unknown.

Libraries of TRB cDNA were made by 5' RACE and carried UMIs. TCRdb reanalyzed the 5' RACE reads, giving one entry per CDR3 protein sequence and no DNA. The sample table sets out some 64,000 distinct CDR3 sequences. Per the germline V gene, CDR1 is SGHTA and CDR2 is FQGNSA. The CDR3 runs to 13 residues. General study results and limits: Naive CXCR3-positive and CXCR3-negative cells shared similar TRBV-TRBJ usage, unlike memory cells. The study found more hydrophobic TRB CDR3s in CXCR3-positive naive cells than in CXCR3-negative naive cells.

The authors gated naive CD8+ T cells as CD45RO-CCR7+CD27+CD95-. The receptor was isolated from a human donor in good health. Some clones in this sample may be carry-over from other donors' samples. This chain joins TRBV7-2 and TRBJ2-7; the TRBD1 assignment by TCRdb is unverifiable without DNA. Sequencing was performed on naive CXCR3+ CD8+ T cells from blood. Subset here: CD45RO-CCR7+CD27+CD95- naive CD8+ T cells expressing CXCR3 (TNR3+). CDR3 in amino acids: CASSLIPGYEQYF.